This is a list of T cell receptor beta chains from one sample in a study of T cells in Graves' hyperthyroidism and ophthalmopathy. TCRdb independently ran MiXCR on the multiplex PCR reads; one entry per CDR3 protein. The sample shows 650,000 to 800,000 distinct CDR3 sequences, 45% of them seen only once. The sequenced sample consisted of peripheral blood or thyroid tissue (not recorded which). These receptors were collected from an adult man with Graves' disease, either hyperthyroidism or ophthalmopathy (not recorded which). Each CDR3 is given with its conserved first and last residue. A D gene is named only where the DNA matches it firmly. The listing skips clone size in some rows; elsewhere it reads once, few, many or a size class.

clone size	V gene	J gene	D gene	CDR3 DNA	CDR3 protein
-	TRBV7-9	TRBJ2-7	-	TGTGCCAGCAGCTTAGCGGGCGATCAGCCCCAGCAGTACTTC	CASSLAGDQPQQYF
many	TRBV12-3/TRBV12-4	TRBJ1-2	TRBD1	TGTGCCAGTACCGGACAGGGGATGAATGGCTACACCTTC	CASTGQGMNGYTF
-	TRBV7-9	TRBJ2-7	-	TGTGCCAGCAGCTTAGTTTCCCCGAAGACGAGGGTATACGAGCAGTACTTC	CASSLVSPKTRVYEQYF
-	TRBV7-9	TRBJ1-1	-	TGTGCCAGCAGCTTAAGATCTTTGGGGGGCGCGAACACTGAAGCTTTCTTT	CASSLRSLGGANTEAFF
many	TRBV20-1	TRBJ2-5	TRBD2	TGCAGTGCTAGTAACCTAGCGGGGGGAGGGGAAGAGACCCAGTACTTC	CSASNLAGGGEETQYF
-	TRBV7-9	TRBJ2-7	TRBD1	TGTGCCAGCAGCGTCTTCACAGGGGGCTCTGCCTACGAGCAGTACTTC	CASSVFTGGSAYEQYF
-	TRBV7-9	TRBJ2-7	TRBD1	TGTGCCAGCAGCTTGGGACAGGGTATACACGAGCAGTACTTC	CASSLGQGIHEQYF
-	TRBV12-3/TRBV12-4	TRBJ1-1	-	TGTGCCAGCAAGTCTCGGCATGGATCGGCCACTGAAGCTTTCTTT	CASKSRHGSATEAFF
-	TRBV6-1	TRBJ1-1	TRBD1	TGTGCCAGCAGCTTGAGTGGGGGACAGGGGGCGAGGGGCGTCGTGAACACTGAAGCTTTCTTT	CASSLSGGQGARGVVNTEAFF
many	TRBV5-6	TRBJ1-4	-	TGTGCCAGCAGCGGGGGACAAGGCTTAATGGAAAAACTGTTTTTT	CASSGGQGLMEKLFF